One and the same sample provided the 5 T cell receptor beta chains below, sequenced in a study of T cell repertoires in cytomegalovirus infection. From the reads, TCRdb called clonotypes with MiXCR, one entry per CDR3 protein. The sample includes about 140,000 distinct CDR3 sequences, about 6.5% of them seen just once. Sequenced sample: PBMCs. Receptors originate from a human donor in good health (CMV status not recorded). Some clones in this sample may be carry-over from other donors' samples.

V and J are TRBV29-1 and TRBJ1-1; D uncertain. The V end was cut by 3 bases, the J end by 0 bases, with 8 bases between. This CDR3 is 13 amino acids long. Per germline, CDR1 SQVTM and CDR2 ANQGSEA. The CDR3 DNA reads as TGCAGCGTTGAGAGGCGAATGAACACTGAAGCTTTCTTT. Amino acids: CSVERRMNTEAFF.

Turning to this clonotype: Given a much more abundant clone one base away, this may be a read error. V is TRBV7-3 and J is TRBJ2-2, with unresolved D. Germline CDR1 SGHTA, CDR2 FQGTGA. This CDR3 spans 15 amino acids. V lost 11 bases and J 2 bases, leaving 18 bases between the germline ends. The DNA of the CDR3 is TGTGCCTGCACCCCCTCCTCAGCCAACACCGGGGAGCTGTTTTTT. Amino acid sequence: CACTPSSANTGELFF.

This clonotype was detected ten times or more. V gene TRBV6-2 or TRBV6-3 combines with J gene TRBJ1-2, with 7 bases matching TRBD1. Trimming took 2 bases from V and 4 from J; bases not matched to a gene: 13. The CDR3 is 17 amino acids. Germline CDR1 and CDR2: MNHEY and SVGEGT. CDR3 DNA: TGTGCCAGCAGTTACCAGATCCGACGGACAGGATCCTATGGCTACACCTTC. It is translated as CASSYQIRRTGSYGYTF.

This clonotype was found a few times. The chain is built from TRBV5-4 and TRBJ1-1; D might be TRBD1 (6 bases). Deletions cut 1 base from V and 5 bases from J, with 12 bases between. Germline V gives CDR1 SGHNT, CDR2 YYREEE (reference sequence). CDR3 length: 14 residues. In nucleotides, the CDR3 is TGTGCCAGCAGCTTGACAGGGATTTTTACTGAAGCTTTCTTT. This sequence encodes CASSLTGIFTEAFF.

This clonotype was counted only a few times. The rearrangement uses TRBV11-1 and TRBJ2-7; no clear D. This CDR3 is 15 amino acids long. Germline V gives CDR1 SGHAT, CDR2 FQDESV (reference sequence). The V end lost 0 bases, the J end lost 1 base, and 10 bases lay between the germline ends. The CDR3 is CASSLAHLMSYEQYF. The CDR3 DNA is TGTGCCAGCAGCTTAGCCCATTTGATGTCCTACGAGCAGTACTTC.